The 27 T cell receptor beta chains given below trace back to one sample, sequenced in a study of blood T cell repertoires in COVID-19. Here immunoSEQ multiplex PCR was the method, and the copy in TCRdb shows in-frame clones only, minus some. This repertoire shows under 250,000 clones, just under 85% found once; its top ten account for under 1.5%. Sequencing was performed on PBMCs or T cells enriched from blood (not recorded which). These receptor sequences come from a woman in her thirties or forties with acute COVID-19.

This sequence joins TRBV11-3 and TRBJ1-1, with D perhaps matching TRBD1 (6 bases). This CDR3 region has 15 residues. Germline CDR1 is SGHNT and CDR2 is YENEEA. V was shortened by 5 bases and J by 0 bases, with 13 bases between the two germline ends. CDR3 nucleotides: TGTGCCAGCAGCCCAGGGGCAGGACTGAACACTGAAGCTTTCTTT. The encoded protein is CASSPGAGLNTEAFF.

This clone was recorded once. The chain links TRBV9 to TRBJ2-3, with 11 bases lining up with TRBD2. The CDR3 loop spans 15 amino acids. Germline V lookup: CDR1 SGDLS, CDR2 YYNGEE. Germline trimming cut 5 bases from V and 8 bases from J; bases unmatched to any gene: 10. CDR3 protein: CASSELAGELGTQYF. The CDR3, as DNA: TGTGCCAGCAGTGAACTAGCGGGAGAACTCGGTACGCAGTATTTT.

V gene TRBV25-1 combines with J gene TRBJ2-7; 13 bases match TRBD2. Germline V CDR1 and CDR2: MGHDK, SYGVNS. The length of the CDR3 is 16 residues. The trim removed 3 bases at V and 2 bases at J, leaving 4 bases unmatched. The CDR3 region has the DNA TGTGCCAGCAGTGACTTGACTAGCGGGAGGACCTACGAGCAGTACTTC. As protein: CASSDLTSGRTYEQYF.

The chain is built from TRBV7-3 and TRBJ2-1; the match to TRBD2 covers 8 bases. Germline V gives CDR1 SGHTA, CDR2 FQGTGA. The CDR3 is 16 residues long. Trimming took 1 base from V and 8 from J; bases not matched to a gene: 10. The CDR3 bases are TGTGCCAGCAGCTTAAGTGGGACTAGGGTGGCACATGAGCAGTTCTTC. Its protein product is CASSLSGTRVAHEQFF. The variable domain in full, with the rest retrieved from reference TRBV7-3 and TRBJ2-1, is GAGVSQTPSNKVTEKGKYVELRCDPISGHTALYWYRQSLGQGPEFLIYFQGTGAADDSGLPNDRFFAVRPEGSVSTLKIQRTERGDSAVYLCASSLSGTRVAHEQFFGPGTRLTVL.

The chain uses TRBV5-1 and TRBJ2-2; 13 nucleotides align to TRBD2. Germline values: CDR1 SGHRS, CDR2 YFSETQ. This CDR3 has 16 residues. V dropped 10 bases and J dropped 6; count of bases not matched to a gene: 12. CDR3 sequence reads: CASSYGLAGESGELFF. CDR3 sequence (DNA): TGCGCCTCCTCCTACGGACTAGCGGGAGAATCCGGGGAGCTGTTTTTT.

The rearrangement uses TRBV5-1 and TRBJ1-4, with D perhaps matching TRBD1 (6 bases). The CDR3 sequence is 15 residues long. In germline, CDR1 is SGHRS, CDR2 YFSETQ. The V gene lost 0 bases and the J gene lost 7 bases, with 13 bases spanning the gap. CDR3 loop: CASSLVGTSGEKLFF. The CDR3 bases are TGCGCCAGCAGCTTGGTTGGGACAAGCGGTGAAAAACTGTTTTTT.

The chain joins TRBV30 to TRBJ1-6; D may be TRBD1 (5 bases). V was clipped by 1 base and J by 6 bases, with 7 bases between them. The CDR3 loop spans 13 amino acids. Germline CDR1 is GTSNPN and CDR2 is SVGIG (reference sequence). The chain's CDR3 is CAWSGDFNSPLHF. The DNA of the CDR3 is TGTGCCTGGAGTGGGGACTTTAATTCACCCCTCCACTTT. The full variable domain, with the rest looked up from reference TRBV30 and TRBJ1-6, is SQTIHQWPATLVQPVGSPLSLECTVEGTSNPNLYWYRQAAGRGLQLLFYSVGIGQISSEVPQNLSASRPQDRQFILSSKKLLLSDSGFYLCAWSGDFNSPLHFGNGTRLTVT.

The chain employs TRBV5-5 and TRBJ2-3, with D maybe TRBD2 (6 bases). The CDR3 is made up of 15 amino acids. CDR1 is SGHKS, CDR2 YYEKEE, per germline (reference sequence). V was cut by 4 bases and J by 1 base, with 13 bases left in between. For the CDR3, the DNA is TGTGCCAGCAGCCGGGGGACCGCCGGCACAGATACGCAGTATTTT. Translated: CASSRGTAGTDTQYF.

The chain joins TRBV27 to TRBJ2-4; TRBD2 is a possible D gene (5 bases). Trimming took 6 bases from V and 8 from J, leaving 14 bases between them. The CDR3 is made up of 13 amino acids. Germline V gene sequence: CDR1 MNHEY, CDR2 SMNVEV (reference sequence). CDR3 nucleotide sequence: TGTGCCAGCAGACCACTGGACGGGGACATTCAGTACTTC. Translation gives CASRPLDGDIQYF.

This clone was found once. The rearrangement links TRBV7-3 to TRBJ2-1; 8 bases are a match to TRBD2. CDR3 length: 15 amino acids. Germline CDR1 reads SGHTA; CDR2 reads FQGTGA. Losses at the gene ends were 0 bases for V and 5 bases for J; bases not matched to a gene: 3. As DNA, the CDR3 is TGTGCCAGCAGCTTAACGGCGGGGGGCCACAATGAGCAGTTCTTC. Encoded protein: CASSLTAGGHNEQFF.

The chain is built from TRBV6-2 or TRBV6-3 and TRBJ1-1; D perhaps matches TRBD1 (6 bases). V lost 5 bases and J lost 0, with 10 bases in between. Germline V gene data show CDR1 as MNHEY and CDR2 as SVGEGT. The CDR3 consists of 14 residues. The CDR3 sequence: CASSTGHLNTEAFF. The CDR3 region has the DNA TGTGCCAGCAGTACGGGACACCTGAACACTGAAGCTTTCTTT.

The rearrangement joins TRBV25-1 to TRBJ1-2; no definite D call. Germline-derived CDR1 and CDR2 are MGHDK and SYGVNS. V was cut by 2 bases and J by 2 bases, with 9 bases left in between. This CDR3 comprises 14 residues. The DNA of the CDR3 is TGTGCCAGCAGTGAAGAACAACCCAACTATGGCTACACCTTC. This codes for CASSEEQPNYGYTF.

This chain connects TRBV19 to TRBJ1-3; D ambiguous. Germline CDR1 and CDR2: LNHDA and SQIVND (reference sequence). V shed 9 bases and J shed 3 bases, with 15 bases lying between them. CDR3 length: 14 amino acids. For the CDR3, the DNA is TGTGCCAGCGCGCAAGGAGTCGGTGGAAACACCATATATTTT. It is translated as CASAQGVGGNTIYF.

The gene calls are TRBV3-1 (or the pseudogene TRBV3-2) and TRBJ1-1; possible D gene TRBD1, 5 bases. The ends were cut back, 3 bases at V and 5 bases at J, with 19 bases in the middle. Germline V gives CDR1 LGHDT, CDR2 YNNKEL (reference sequence). This CDR3 is built from 16 residues. The CDR3 sequence: CASSQGTFGGRTEAFF. For the CDR3, the DNA is TGTGCCAGCAGCCAGGGGACTTTCGGCGGCCGGACTGAAGCTTTCTTT.

V usage is TRBV5-8 and J usage is TRBJ2-1; TRBD2 matches at 10 bases. This CDR3 region has 15 residues. Germline V lookup: CDR1 SGHTS, CDR2 YDEGEE. The ends lost 0 bases at V and 5 bases at J; junction bases unmatched: 2. CDR3 sequence: CASSLGLAGDNEQFF. CDR3 sequence (DNA): TGTGCCAGCAGCTTGGGGCTAGCGGGAGACAATGAGCAGTTCTTC. Drawing the rest from reference TRBV5-8 and TRBJ2-1, the complete variable domain is EAGVTQSPTHLIKTRGQQATLRCSPISGHTSVYWYQQALGLGLQFLLWYDEGEERNRGNFPPRFSGRQFPNYSSELNVNALELEDSALYLCASSLGLAGDNEQFFGPGTRLTVL.

This clone turned up a few times. The chain has TRBV18 and TRBJ2-2; 8 bases line up with TRBD2. J gave up 6 bases and V 3 bases, and 6 bases lay outside the gene matches. There are 15 residues in the CDR3. The germline CDR1 and CDR2 sequences are KGHSH and LQKENI. The chain's CDR3 is CASSPQGTRSGELFF. As DNA, the CDR3 is TGTGCCAGCTCACCCCAAGGGACTAGGTCCGGGGAGCTGTTTTTT.

The chain combines TRBV28 with TRBJ2-1; 8 positions match TRBD2. This CDR3 is built from 17 residues. The trim removed 2 bases at V and 3 bases at J, leaving 9 bases unmatched. Germline loops: CDR1 MDHEN, CDR2 SYDVKM. The CDR3 sequence: CASSLDRAGVGYNEQFF. For the CDR3, the DNA is TGTGCCAGCAGTTTAGACCGAGCGGGAGTCGGCTACAATGAGCAGTTCTTC.

This clone was observed a single time. The chain has TRBV7-9 and TRBJ2-7; 8 positions match TRBD2. J lost 4 bases, V lost 1 base, and 3 bases had no gene match. The CDR3 runs to 14 residues. CDR1 and CDR2 (germline): SEHNR, FQNEAQ (reference sequence). As DNA, the CDR3 is TGTGCCAGCAGCTTAGACGGGGGGGCGTACGAGCAGTACTTC. This gives the protein CASSLDGGAYEQYF.

This clone has only one observation. This chain links TRBV7-2 with TRBJ2-7; TRBD2 agrees at 14 bases. V lost 2 bases and J lost 3; bases outside the gene matches: 3. The CDR3 sequence is 16 residues long. CDR1 is SGHTA and CDR2 is FQGNSA in the germline V gene. The CDR3 loop is CASSLSGLAGDYEQYF. As DNA, the CDR3 is TGTGCCAGCAGCTTATCGGGACTAGCGGGGGACTACGAGCAGTACTTC.

This clone has only one observation. CDR3 coding DNA: TGTGCCAGCAGCCAAGGGGAGGGCTCCTACGAGCAGTACTTC. Its translation: CASSQGEGSYEQYF. The gene calls are TRBV3-1 (or the pseudogene TRBV3-2) and TRBJ2-7; 7 bases line up with TRBD2. CDR1 LGHDT and CDR2 YNNKEL come from the germline V gene (reference sequence). This CDR3 has 14 residues. Losses at the gene ends were 1 base for V and 0 bases for J; bases not matched to a gene: 0.

V gene TRBV4-1 combines with J gene TRBJ1-5; TRBD1 matches 9 bases. This CDR3 has 15 amino acids. Germline V gene data show CDR1 as MGHRA and CDR2 as YSYEKL. Germline trimming cut 4 bases from V and 5 bases from J; bases unmatched to any gene: 6. The CDR3 region has the DNA TGCGCCAGCAGCCCGTCGACAGGGGGGGATCAGCCCCAGCATTTT. It translates to CASSPSTGGDQPQHF.

The chain employs TRBV18 and TRBJ1-5, with 7 bases matching TRBD1. The V gene end was trimmed by 3 bases and the J gene end by 7 bases; junction bases not matched to a gene: 6. CDR1 is KGHSH and CDR2 is LQKENI in the germline V gene. The CDR3 consists of 14 residues. The CDR3: CASSPSRGQQPQHF. The CDR3 DNA reads TGTGCCAGCTCACCGAGTCGGGGACAGCAGCCCCAGCATTTT.

This clone was counted only a few times. This chain connects TRBV5-4 to TRBJ1-4, with D perhaps TRBD1 (6 bases). Germline CDR1 reads SGHNT; CDR2 reads YYREEE (reference sequence). V lost 4 bases and J 0 bases, leaving 13 bases between the germline ends. CDR3 length equals 16 residues. This CDR3 reads CASSPGTPATNEKLFF. The CDR3 coding sequence is TGTGCCAGCAGCCCCGGGACACCCGCAACTAATGAAAAACTGTTTTTT.

V and J are TRBV27 and TRBJ1-6; 7 nucleotides line up with TRBD1. After removal of 3 bases from V and 9 bases from J, the junction contained 5 bases not matched to a gene. The germline gives CDR1 MNHEY, CDR2 SMNVEV (reference sequence). This CDR3 has 14 residues. DNA for the CDR3: TGTGCCAGCAGTTTCGGTCAGGGGGGTTCACCCCTCCACTTT. Residues: CASSFGQGGSPLHF.

The V call is TRBV5-1, the J call TRBJ1-1; 10 positions match TRBD1. The germline V gene has CDR1 SGHRS and CDR2 YFSETQ. V was pared by 3 bases and J by 4 bases, with 3 bases of the junction left unmatched. The CDR3 sequence is 14 residues long. This chain's CDR3 is CASSSGTGVTEAFF. The CDR3 nucleotides are TGCGCCAGCAGCTCCGGGACAGGGGTCACTGAAGCTTTCTTT.

The chain links TRBV7-9 to TRBJ2-2, with D maybe TRBD2 (6 bases). CDR3 length: 14 residues. The V gene's germline CDR1 is SEHNR and CDR2 FQNEAQ (reference sequence). V shed 8 bases and J shed 0 bases, with 10 bases lying between them. CDR3 sequence: CASLLATNTGELFF. CDR3 in DNA: TGTGCCAGCTTGCTAGCGACGAACACCGGGGAGCTGTTTTTT.

This clone was detected only a few times. CDR3 bases: TGTGCCAGCTCACAGAGCGGGAGGAACAACAATGAGCAGTTCTTC. Residues: CASSQSGRNNNEQFF. The chain links TRBV18 to TRBJ2-1, with 9 bases lining up with TRBD2. This CDR3 has 15 amino acids. Losses at the gene ends were 4 bases for V and 5 bases for J; bases not matched to a gene: 6. Germline CDR1 is KGHSH and CDR2 is LQKENI.